Below are 5 T cell receptor beta chains sequenced from a single sample in a study of T cell responses to AZD1222 COVID-19 vaccine. Some clones are missing from TCRdb's copy, which holds only in-frame ones; the method was immunoSEQ multiplex PCR. The repertoire consists of 140,000 to 150,000 clones, with 80% to 95% occurring once and the leading ten covering 2.5% to 4%. The sequences come from peripheral blood, collected 28 days after the second AZD1222 dose. The receptor set was obtained from an adult who received the AZD1222 COVID-19 vaccine.

The rearrangement links TRBV5-5 to TRBJ1-3, with D possibly being TRBD1 (5 bases). Germline V gene data show CDR1 as SGHKS and CDR2 as YYEKEE (reference sequence). V was clipped by 2 bases and J by 0 bases, with 9 bases between them. This CDR3 has 15 residues. The CDR3, as DNA: TGTGCCAGCAGCTTAAAGGGGATCTCTGGAAACACCATATATTTT. Translating gives CASSLKGISGNTIYF.

The CDR3 region has the DNA TGTGCCAGCAGCCAAGAACCCCGTCTGAACACTGAAGCTTTCTTT. Translating it yields CASSQEPRLNTEAFF. The genes are TRBV3-1 (or the pseudogene TRBV3-2) and TRBJ1-1; D gene uncertain. V was trimmed by 0 bases and J by 0 bases, leaving 8 bases between them. This CDR3 has 15 residues. CDR1 and CDR2 from the germline V gene are LGHDT and YNNKEL (reference sequence).

The chain employs TRBV28 and TRBJ1-2; D unclear. Trimming pared 7 bases from V and 1 base from J, leaving 10 bases between. Per germline, CDR1 MDHEN and CDR2 SYDVKM. The CDR3 runs 13 residues. In DNA, the CDR3 is TGTGCCAGCACCCCGAGCGGTAACTATGGCTACACCTTC. It specifies CASTPSGNYGYTF.

The chain is built from TRBV30 and TRBJ1-6; D is possibly TRBD1 (5 bases). Trimming shortened V by 0 bases and J by 10 bases, and 10 bases separated the two germline ends. CDR3 length: 13 amino acids. The germline V gene encodes CDR1 GTSNPN and CDR2 SVGIG (reference sequence). Written as DNA, the CDR3 is TGTGCCTGGAGTGTAGCACAGGCCTCACCCCTCCACTTT. Amino acids: CAWSVAQASPLHF. Supplemented by reference TRBV30 and TRBJ1-6, the full variable domain reads SQTIHQWPATLVQPVGSPLSLECTVEGTSNPNLYWYRQAAGRGLQLLFYSVGIGQISSEVPQNLSASRPQDRQFILSSKKLLLSDSGFYLCAWSVAQASPLHFGNGTRLTVT.

The V call is TRBV7-8, the J call TRBJ1-2, with D possibly matching TRBD1 (5 bases). Trimming removed 5 bases at V and 7 bases at J, with 17 bases between. The CDR3 runs to 14 residues. Germline V gene sequence: CDR1 SGHVS, CDR2 FQNEAQ. CDR3 nucleotides: TGTGCCAGCAGCACCTCAGGGATCATCGGTGGCTACACCTTC. It encodes CASSTSGIIGGYTF.